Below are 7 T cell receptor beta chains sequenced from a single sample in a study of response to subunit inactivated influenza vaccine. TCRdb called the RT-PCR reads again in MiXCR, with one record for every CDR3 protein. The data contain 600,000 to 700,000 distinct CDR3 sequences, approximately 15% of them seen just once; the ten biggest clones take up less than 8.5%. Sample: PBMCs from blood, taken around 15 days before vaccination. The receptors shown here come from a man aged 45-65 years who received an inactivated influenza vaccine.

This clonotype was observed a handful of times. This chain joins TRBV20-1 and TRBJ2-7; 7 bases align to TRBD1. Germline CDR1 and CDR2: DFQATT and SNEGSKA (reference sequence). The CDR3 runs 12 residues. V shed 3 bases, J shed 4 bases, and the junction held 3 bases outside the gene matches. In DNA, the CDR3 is TGCAGTGCTAGCATACAGGGGTACGAGCAGTACTTC. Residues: CSASIQGYEQYF.

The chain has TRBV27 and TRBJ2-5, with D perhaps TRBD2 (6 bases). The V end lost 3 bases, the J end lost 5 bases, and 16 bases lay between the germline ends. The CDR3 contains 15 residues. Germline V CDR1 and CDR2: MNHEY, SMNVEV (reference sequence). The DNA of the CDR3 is TGTGCCAGCAGTTTCGGCGGGGCGGGTCGGGAGACCCAGTACTTC. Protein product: CASSFGGAGRETQYF.

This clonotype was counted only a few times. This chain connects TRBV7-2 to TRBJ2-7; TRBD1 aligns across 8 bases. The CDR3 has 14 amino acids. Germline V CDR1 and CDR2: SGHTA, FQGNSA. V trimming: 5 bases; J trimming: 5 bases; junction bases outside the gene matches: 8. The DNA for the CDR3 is TGTGCCAGCAGCCCGGGGACAGGTTGGAACGAGCAGTACTTC. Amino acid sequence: CASSPGTGWNEQYF.

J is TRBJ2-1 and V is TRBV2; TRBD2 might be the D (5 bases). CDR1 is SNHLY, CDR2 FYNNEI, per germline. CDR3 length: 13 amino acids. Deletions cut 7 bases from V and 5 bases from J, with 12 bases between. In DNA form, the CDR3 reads TGTGCCAGCAATATGGACTGGAACAATGAGCAGTTCTTC. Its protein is CASNMDWNNEQFF.

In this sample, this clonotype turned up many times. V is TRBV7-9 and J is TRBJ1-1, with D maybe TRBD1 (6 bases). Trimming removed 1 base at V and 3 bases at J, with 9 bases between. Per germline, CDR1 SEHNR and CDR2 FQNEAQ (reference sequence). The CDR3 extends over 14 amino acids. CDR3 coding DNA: TGTGCCAGCAGCTTAGGGGCAGGGGACACTGAAGCTTTCTTT. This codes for CASSLGAGDTEAFF.

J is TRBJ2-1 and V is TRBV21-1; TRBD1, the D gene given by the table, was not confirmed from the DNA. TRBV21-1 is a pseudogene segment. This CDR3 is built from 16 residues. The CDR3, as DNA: TGTGCCAGCAGCAAACCCCACAGGGTATTCTACAATGAGCAGTTCTTC. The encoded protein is CASSKPHRVFYNEQFF.

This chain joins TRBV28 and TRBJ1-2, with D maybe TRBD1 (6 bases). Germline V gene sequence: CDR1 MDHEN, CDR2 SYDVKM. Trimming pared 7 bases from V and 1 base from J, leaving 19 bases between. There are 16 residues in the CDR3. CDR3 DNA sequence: TGTGCCAGCACCCCCCAAGGGGGGTTTTTTAACTATGGCTACACCTTC. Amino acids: CASTPQGGFFNYGYTF.